The 12 T cell receptor beta chains below all came from one sample that was sequenced in a study of a mutant IDH1 vaccine in newly diagnosed glioma. Antigens for these TCRs are unknown. The sample's time point: week 47, end of study. The investigators gave 300 ug of mutant IDH1 20-mer peptide in each vaccine dose, together with topical imiquimod. Method: immunoSEQ multiplex PCR; TCRdb's copy keeps in-frame clones and lacks some. The sample lists about 85,000 clones; roughly 86% were seen once. Specimen: PBMCs, collected from a glioma patient whose treatment included an IDH1 peptide vaccine. These receptors were obtained from a woman aged 45-60 years with glioma.

This chain links TRBV19 with TRBJ1-2, with a possible D match to TRBD1 (6 bases). Germline-derived CDR1 and CDR2 are LNHDA and SQIVND (reference sequence). The ends were cut back, 10 bases at V and 1 base at J, with 10 bases in the middle. The CDR3 contains 12 residues. The CDR3 spells CAIYRDNYGYTF. CDR3 nucleotide sequence: TGTGCCATCTACAGGGATAACTATGGCTACACCTTC.

The genes are TRBV4-2 and TRBJ1-5; tentatively, D is TRBD1 (6 bases). This CDR3 is 19 amino acids long. V lost 1 base to trimming and J lost 2 bases, with 21 bases between them. Germline V gene sequence: CDR1 LGHNA, CDR2 YNFKEQ. The CDR3 DNA sequence: TGTGCCAGCAGCCAAGGCGGGGGGATGGGGGCGGGGCGCAATCAGCCCCAGCATTTT. Its protein product is CASSQGGGMGAGRNQPQHF.

The chain employs TRBV28 and TRBJ2-1, with TRBD2 matching over 8 bases. The CDR3 runs to 16 residues. V lost 1 base and J lost 14; bases outside the gene matches: 16. Germline V CDR1 and CDR2: MDHEN, SYDVKM. The CDR3 sequence: CASSLYPSGSNDGEFF. Here the CDR3 DNA reads TGTGCCAGCAGTTTATATCCCAGCGGGAGCAACGATGGGGAGTTCTTC. Full variable domain (outside the CDR3, taken from reference TRBV28 and TRBJ2-1): DVKVTQSSRYLVKRTGEKVFLECVQDMDHENMFWYRQDPGLGLRLIYFSYDVKMKEKGDIPEGYSVSREKKERFSLILESASTNQTSMYLCASSLYPSGSNDGEFFGPGTRLTVL.

V gene TRBV12-5 combines with J gene TRBJ2-2, with D perhaps matching TRBD1 or TRBD2 (5 bases each). Germline V lookup: CDR1 LGHNT, CDR2 FRNRAP. The CDR3 runs to 15 residues. The V and J ends lost 1 base and 4 bases respectively, with 10 bases between them. In DNA, the CDR3 is TGTGCTAGTGGTTTGGGCAGGGACGGCACCGGGGAGCTGTTTTTT. Amino acid sequence: CASGLGRDGTGELFF.

The genes are TRBV5-8 and TRBJ2-7; 11 nucleotides match TRBD2. After removal of 3 bases from V and 5 bases from J, the junction contained 13 bases not matched to a gene. The CDR3 has 17 amino acids. Germline CDR1 is SGHTS and CDR2 is YDEGEE. Written as DNA, the CDR3 is TGTGCCAGCAGCTCGCCGGCAACTAGCGGGAGCATCCACGAGCAGTACTTC. Translating it yields CASSSPATSGSIHEQYF.

This clone was counted once. The gene calls are TRBV6-6 and TRBJ1-1; D might be TRBD1 (6 bases). The CDR3 runs to 13 residues. The germline V gene has CDR1 MNHNY and CDR2 SVGAGI (reference sequence). Between the trimmed V and J ends, which lost 6 bases and 5 bases, there was a span of 13 bases. CDR3 protein: CASSPTGFTEAFF. The CDR3 nucleotides read TGTGCCAGCAGCCCCACAGGGTTTACTGAAGCTTTCTTT.

The rearrangement links TRBV7-2 to TRBJ2-7, with D unclear. The CDR3 has 14 residues. V lost 7 bases to trimming and J lost 1 base, with 14 bases between them. Germline CDR1 is SGHTA and CDR2 is FQGNSA. The CDR3 bases are TGTGCCAGCACCCCCGAGCTTAGGTCCTACGAGCAGTACTTC. This gives the protein CASTPELRSYEQYF.

This chain uses TRBV6-4 with TRBJ2-3; 7 positions agree with TRBD2. Germline CDR1 is MRHNA and CDR2 is SNTAGT. The junction had 5 bases not matched to a gene; V was cut back by 3 bases and J by 2 bases. There are 15 residues in the CDR3. In DNA form, the CDR3 reads TGTGCCAGCAGTGATTGGGAGGGCGACACAGATACGCAGTATTTT. This translates into CASSDWEGDTDTQYF.

V usage is TRBV5-1 and J usage is TRBJ1-4, with D possibly matching TRBD1 (5 bases). Trimming pared 1 base from V and 6 bases from J, leaving 7 bases between. The CDR3 sequence is 13 residues long. The germline gives CDR1 SGHRS, CDR2 YFSETQ. The CDR3 nucleotides are TGCGCCAGCAGCTTGCTAGGGGATGAAAAACTGTTTTTT. Translation: CASSLLGDEKLFF.

The chain links TRBV28 to TRBJ2-7; 10 nucleotides match TRBD1. Trimming removed 3 bases from V and 4 bases from J; junction bases left unmatched: 9. Germline values: CDR1 MDHEN, CDR2 SYDVKM. The CDR3 consists of 16 residues. CDR3 sequence: CASSFRPTGGSYEQYF. The CDR3 region has the DNA TGTGCCAGCAGTTTCAGGCCGACAGGGGGCTCGTACGAGCAGTACTTC. Supplemented by reference TRBV28 and TRBJ2-7, the full variable domain reads DVKVTQSSRYLVKRTGEKVFLECVQDMDHENMFWYRQDPGLGLRLIYFSYDVKMKEKGDIPEGYSVSREKKERFSLILESASTNQTSMYLCASSFRPTGGSYEQYFGPGTRLTVT.

The chain has TRBV7-2 and TRBJ2-5, with 7 bases aligning to TRBD1. CDR3 length equals 14 residues. V lost 4 bases to trimming and J lost 11 bases; unmatched junction nucleotides: 13. Germline V CDR1 and CDR2: SGHTA, FQGNSA. For the CDR3, the DNA is TGTGCCAGCAGCTCACCTCAGGGGGTGGATGAGCAGTACTTC. Its protein is CASSSPQGVDEQYF.

The V gene is TRBV7-2, the J gene TRBJ1-2; D may be TRBD1 (6 bases). V dropped 0 bases and J dropped 6 bases, with 14 bases sitting between them. Germline V gene sequence: CDR1 SGHTA, CDR2 FQGNSA. The CDR3 covers 15 residues. CDR3 bases: TGTGCCAGCAGCTTAGCCGCGGGGGCGGTGGATGGCTACACCTTC. Amino acids: CASSLAAGAVDGYTF. Looking up the rest from reference TRBV7-2 and TRBJ1-2 gives the full variable domain: GAGVSQSPSNKVTEKGKDVELRCDPISGHTALYWYRQSLGQGLEFLIYFQGNSAPDKSGLPSDRFSAERTGGSVSTLTIQRTQQEDSAVYLCASSLAAGAVDGYTFGSGTRLTVV.